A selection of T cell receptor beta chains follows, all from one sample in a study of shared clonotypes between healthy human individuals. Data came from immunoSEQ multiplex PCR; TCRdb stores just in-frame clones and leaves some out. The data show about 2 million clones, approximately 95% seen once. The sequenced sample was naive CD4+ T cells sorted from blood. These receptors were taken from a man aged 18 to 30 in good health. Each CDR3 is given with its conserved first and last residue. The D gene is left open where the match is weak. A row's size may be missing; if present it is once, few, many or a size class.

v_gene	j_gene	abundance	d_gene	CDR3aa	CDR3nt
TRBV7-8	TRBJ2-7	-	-	CASSLEGAQNYEQYF	TGTGCCAGCAGCTTAGAAGGGGCACAGAACTACGAGCAGTACTTC
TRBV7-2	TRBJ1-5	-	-	CASSPDSNQPQHF	TGTGCCAGCAGCCCGGATAGCAATCAGCCCCAGCATTTT
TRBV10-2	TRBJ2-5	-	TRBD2	CASRRGVQETQYF	TGCGCCAGCAGGCGGGGGGTGCAAGAGACCCAGTACTTC
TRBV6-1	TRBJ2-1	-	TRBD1	CASRMTGELGQFF	TGTGCCAGCAGGATGACAGGGGAATTGGGGCAGTTCTTC
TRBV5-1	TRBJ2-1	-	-	CASSLAPGLDNEQFF	TGCGCCAGCAGCTTGGCACCAGGTCTTGACAATGAGCAGTTCTTC
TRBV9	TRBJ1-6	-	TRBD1	CASSVGQGSANNSPLHF	TGTGCCAGCAGCGTAGGACAGGGATCTGCTAACAATTCACCCCTCCACTTT
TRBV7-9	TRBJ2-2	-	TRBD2	CASDRIAGGRNGELFF	TGTGCCAGCGACCGGATAGCGGGAGGGCGTAACGGGGAGCTGTTTTTT
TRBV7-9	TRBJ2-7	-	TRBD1	CASSLVGQSSYEQYF	TGTGCCAGCAGCTTAGTGGGACAGAGCTCCTACGAGCAGTACTTC
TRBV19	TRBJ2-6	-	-	CASTGPASGANVLTF	TGTGCCAGTACCGGACCCGCCAGCGGGGCCAACGTCCTGACTTTC
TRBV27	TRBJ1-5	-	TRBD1	CASSAGTVSNQPQHF	TGTGCCAGCAGTGCGGGGACAGTAAGCAATCAGCCCCAGCATTTT
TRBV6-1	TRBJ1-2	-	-	CASSEAGEAYGYTF	TGTGCCAGCAGTGAAGCGGGAGAGGCCTATGGCTACACCTTC
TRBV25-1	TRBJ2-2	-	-	CASSVSGLLNTGELFF	TGTGCCAGCAGTGTCTCGGGACTCCTGAACACCGGGGAGCTGTTTTTT
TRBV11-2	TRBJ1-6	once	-	CASSSALSSYNSPLHF	TGTGCCAGCAGCTCGGCCCTGAGCTCCTATAATTCACCCCTCCACTTT
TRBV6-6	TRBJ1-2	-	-	CASSYQGADYGYTF	TGTGCCAGCAGTTACCAGGGTGCGGACTATGGCTACACCTTC
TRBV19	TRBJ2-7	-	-	CASSTDGPYEQYF	TGTGCCAGTAGTACCGACGGTCCCTACGAGCAGTACTTC
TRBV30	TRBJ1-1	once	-	CAGAQRDTEAFF	TGTGCCGGGGCCCAGAGAGACACTGAAGCTTTCTTT
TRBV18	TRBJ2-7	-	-	CASSPGVGYEQYF	TGTGCCAGCTCACCCGGTGTCGGCTACGAGCAGTACTTC
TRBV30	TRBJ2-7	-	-	CACTRGSPPLEEQYF	TGTGCCTGTACCAGGGGCAGTCCTCCCCTAGAGGAGCAGTACTTC
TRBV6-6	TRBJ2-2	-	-	CASSPAGVYTGELFF	TGTGCCAGCAGTCCCGCAGGGGTGTACACCGGGGAGCTGTTTTTT
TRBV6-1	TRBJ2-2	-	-	CASRWDRNTGELFF	TGTGCCAGCAGATGGGACCGAAACACCGGGGAGCTGTTTTTT
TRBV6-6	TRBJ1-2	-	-	CASSYLSGDGYTF	TGTGCCAGCAGTTACCTTTCAGGGGATGGCTACACCTTC
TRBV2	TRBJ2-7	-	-	CASDMVDVQYF	TGTGCCAGCGATATGGTAGACGTACAGTACTTC
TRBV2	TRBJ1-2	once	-	CASSELASYGYTF	TGTGCCAGCAGCGAGCTGGCATCCTATGGCTACACCTTC
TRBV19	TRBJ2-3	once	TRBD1	CASKSTGGRDTQYF	TGTGCCAGTAAATCGACAGGGGGTAGGGATACGCAGTATTTT
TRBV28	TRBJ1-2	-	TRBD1	CASSLTDRAYGYTF	TGTGCCAGCAGTTTAACGGACAGGGCCTATGGCTACACCTTC
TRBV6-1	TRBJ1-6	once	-	CASSVGSSYNSPLHF	TGTGCCAGCAGTGTTGGGAGCTCCTATAATTCACCCCTCCACTTT
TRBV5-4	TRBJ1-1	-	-	CASSLVVGANTEAFF	TGTGCCAGCAGCTTGGTGGTGGGGGCGAACACTGAAGCTTTCTTT
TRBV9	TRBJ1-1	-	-	CASSRWGNTEAFF	TGTGCCAGCAGCCGGTGGGGGAACACTGAAGCTTTCTTT
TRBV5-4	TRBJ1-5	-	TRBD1	CASSPGQGDQPQHF	TGTGCCAGCAGCCCTGGACAGGGCGATCAGCCCCAGCATTTT
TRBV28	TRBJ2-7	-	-	CASSLIGTLQSSYEQYF	TGTGCCAGCAGTTTAATCGGGACACTCCAGAGCTCCTACGAGCAGTACTTC
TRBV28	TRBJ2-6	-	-	CASSTAGANVLTF	TGTGCCAGCAGTACCGCTGGGGCCAACGTCCTGACTTTC
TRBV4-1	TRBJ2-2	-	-	CASSQVGKAGELFF	TGCGCCAGCAGCCAAGTAGGGAAGGCCGGGGAGCTGTTTTTT
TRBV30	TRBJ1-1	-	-	CAWTQANTEAFF	TGTGCCTGGACTCAGGCGAACACTGAAGCTTTCTTT
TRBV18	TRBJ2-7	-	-	CASSSSSYEQYF	TGTGCCAGCTCATCCAGCTCCTACGAGCAGTACTTC
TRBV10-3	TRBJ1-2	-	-	CAISDRVDRQEGGYTF	TGTGCCATCAGTGACCGAGTGGACAGACAAGAAGGTGGCTACACCTTC
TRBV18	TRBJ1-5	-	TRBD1	CASSPDRVSNQPQHF	TGTGCCAGCTCCCCGGACAGGGTGAGCAATCAGCCCCAGCATTTT
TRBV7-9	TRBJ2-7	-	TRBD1	CASSAQGQTIEQYF	TGTGCCAGCAGCGCCCAGGGACAGACTATAGAGCAGTACTTC
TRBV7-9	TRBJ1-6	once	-	CASSFVGSNSPLHF	TGTGCCAGCAGCTTTGTGGGGTCCAATTCACCCCTCCACTTT
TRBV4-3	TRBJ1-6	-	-	CASSQDSWTAYNSPLHF	TGCGCCAGCAGCCAAGATTCATGGACAGCCTATAATTCACCCCTCCACTTT
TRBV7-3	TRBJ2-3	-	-	CASSLTSAQSTDTQYF	TGTGCCAGCAGCTTAACTTCGGCCCAGAGCACAGATACGCAGTATTTT
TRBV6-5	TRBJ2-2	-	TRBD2	CATRLARGTGELFF	TGTGCCACCCGACTAGCAAGGGGCACCGGGGAGCTGTTTTTT
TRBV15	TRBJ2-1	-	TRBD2	CATSLTSGGYNEQFF	TGTGCCACCAGCCTAACTAGCGGGGGGTACAATGAGCAGTTCTTC
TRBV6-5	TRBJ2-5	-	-	CASSYPGTETQYF	TGTGCCAGCAGTTACCCCGGTACGGAGACCCAGTACTTC
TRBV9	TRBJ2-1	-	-	CASSVSGYEQFF	TGTGCCAGCAGCGTATCGGGTTATGAGCAGTTCTTC
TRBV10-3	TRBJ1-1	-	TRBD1	CAISYGTGGTEAFF	TGTGCCATCAGTTACGGGACAGGGGGCACTGAAGCTTTCTTT
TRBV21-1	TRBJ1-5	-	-	CASSRTKGTQPQHF	TGTGCCAGCAGCCGCACAAAAGGGACTCAGCCCCAGCATTTT
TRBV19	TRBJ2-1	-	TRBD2	CASSMLAGDYNEQFF	TGTGCCAGTAGTATGCTAGCGGGGGACTACAATGAGCAGTTCTTC
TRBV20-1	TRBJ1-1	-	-	CSARSSKAFF	TGCAGTGCTAGGAGTAGCAAAGCTTTCTTT
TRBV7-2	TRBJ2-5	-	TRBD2	CASSGGTRAETQYF	TGTGCCAGCAGCGGCGGGACTAGGGCGGAGACCCAGTACTTC
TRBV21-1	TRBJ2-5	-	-	CASSNGTGRKETQYF	TGTGCCAGCAGCAATGGTACAGGGAGAAAAGAGACCCAGTACTTC
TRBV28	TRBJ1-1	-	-	CASSSPGGNTEAFF	TGTGCCAGCAGTTCACCGGGGGGGAACACTGAAGCTTTCTTT